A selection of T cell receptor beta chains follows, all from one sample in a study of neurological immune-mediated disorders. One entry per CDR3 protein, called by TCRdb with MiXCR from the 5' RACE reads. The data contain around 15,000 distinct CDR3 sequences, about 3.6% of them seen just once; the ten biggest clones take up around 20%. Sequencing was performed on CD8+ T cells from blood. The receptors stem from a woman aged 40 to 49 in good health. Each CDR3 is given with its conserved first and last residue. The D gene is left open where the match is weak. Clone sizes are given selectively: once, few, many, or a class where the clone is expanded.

DNA: TGTGCCAGCAGCTTGGTAGAGTCCGGGGTTAACACTGAAGCTTTCTTT
CDR3: CASSLVESGVNTEAFF
J: TRBJ1-1
size: many
D: .
V: TRBV5-5

DNA: TGTGCCAGCAGTCCTGGTCCCTACGAGCAGTACTTC
CDR3: CASSPGPYEQYF
J: TRBJ2-7
size: many
D: .
V: TRBV12-3/TRBV12-4

DNA: TGTGCCAGCAGAACCGGGACAGGGAACACTGAAGCTTTCTTT
CDR3: CASRTGTGNTEAFF
J: TRBJ1-1
size: many
D: TRBD1
V: TRBV28

DNA: TGCAGCGCGGGACTAGCGGGAGTCTACGAGCAGTACTTC
CDR3: CSAGLAGVYEQYF
J: TRBJ2-7
size: many
D: TRBD2
V: TRBV29-1

DNA: TGTGCCAGCAGCTTAGCGGGGCGGCGGAAAAACACTGAAGCTTTCTTT
CDR3: CASSLAGRRKNTEAFF
J: TRBJ1-1
size: many
D: .
V: TRBV7-2

DNA: TGTGCCAGCTGTCACAGGGGCGAGACAGATACGCAGTATTTT
CDR3: CASCHRGETDTQYF
J: TRBJ2-3
size: many
D: TRBD1
V: TRBV6-1

DNA: TGTGCCAGCAGTGACCGGGACAGGGGGTCCTCTGGGGCCAACGTCCTGACTTTC
CDR3: CASSDRDRGSSGANVLTF
J: TRBJ2-6
size: many
D: TRBD1
V: TRBV28

DNA: TGTGCCAGTAGTATCCGGTCGGGAGGGCCCTCCGGGGAGCTGTTTTTT
CDR3: CASSIRSGGPSGELFF
J: TRBJ2-2
size: .
D: TRBD2
V: TRBV19

DNA: TGTGCCAGCAGCCCACAGGGCCATGAAGCTTTCTTT
CDR3: CASSPQGHEAFF
J: TRBJ1-1
size: many
D: .
V: TRBV3-1

DNA: TGTGCCAGCAGCCCGGACCCGAGGGACAGGAATCAGCCCCAGCATTTT
CDR3: CASSPDPRDRNQPQHF
J: TRBJ1-5
size: many
D: TRBD1
V: TRBV7-8

DNA: TGCAGTGCTAGAGATCCCGTATCTGGGGCCAACGTCCTGACTTTC
CDR3: CSARDPVSGANVLTF
J: TRBJ2-6
size: many
D: .
V: TRBV20-1

DNA: TGTGCCAGCAGCCAGGGATTAGACAAAGGGGCGCGGAATGAGCAGTTCTTC
CDR3: CASSQGLDKGARNEQFF
J: TRBJ2-1
size: many
D: .
V: TRBV3-1

DNA: TGTGCCAGCAGCTTAGCGTCGGCGGGAGGGCCCCGCACGCAGTATTTT
CDR3: CASSLASAGGPRTQYF
J: TRBJ2-3
size: many
D: TRBD2
V: TRBV7-6

DNA: TGTGCCAGCAGTTACCTCGGACAGGGTCTGTCATCACCCCTCCACTTT
CDR3: CASSYLGQGLSSPLHF
J: TRBJ1-6
size: many
D: TRBD1
V: TRBV6-2/TRBV6-3

DNA: TGTGCCAGCAGTTCCGGTCGGACAGGGAGACATGGCTACACCTTC
CDR3: CASSSGRTGRHGYTF
J: TRBJ1-2
size: many
D: TRBD1
V: TRBV27

DNA: TGCGCCAGCAGCCGCTGGGCGGGAGTTCAGGAGACCCAGTACTTC
CDR3: CASSRWAGVQETQYF
J: TRBJ2-5
size: few
D: TRBD2
V: TRBV5-1

DNA: TGTGCCAGCAGCTTAGACCGATCGGGGACAGCTTTCTTT
CDR3: CASSLDRSGTAFF
J: TRBJ1-1
size: many
D: .
V: TRBV7-9

DNA: TGCAGCGTTGAATCAGGGTGGAGCACCGGGGAGCTGTTTTTT
CDR3: CSVESGWSTGELFF
J: TRBJ2-2
size: many
D: .
V: TRBV29-1

DNA: TGTGCCACGGTGGGATACCCGGGAGCTTTCTTT
CDR3: CATVGYPGAFF
J: TRBJ1-1
size: many
D: .
V: TRBV19

DNA: TGTGCCAGCAGTTCCCGGGACTTCACAGATACGCAGTATTTT
CDR3: CASSSRDFTDTQYF
J: TRBJ2-3
size: many
D: .
V: TRBV27

DNA: TGTGCCAGCAGTTGGGCTCCGGGAAGCCAAGAGACCCAGTACTTC
CDR3: CASSWAPGSQETQYF
J: TRBJ2-5
size: many
D: .
V: TRBV12-3/TRBV12-4

DNA: TGTGCCAGCAGCCAAGAAGGGGCGGGAGTCCCAGGGGAGACCCAGTACTTC
CDR3: CASSQEGAGVPGETQYF
J: TRBJ2-5
size: many
D: TRBD2
V: TRBV4-2